One sample yielded the 2 T cell receptor beta chains listed below, sequenced in a study of high-grade serous ovarian cancer treatment subgroups. The table came from immunoSEQ multiplex PCR; TCRdb's copy has only in-frame clones and leaves some out. The data contain several thousand clones, about 71% of them seen just once; the ten biggest clones take up more than 12%. The tumor samples were collected prior to definitive surgery or chemotherapy. Material for sequencing was tumor tissue. These TCRs come from a human donor with high-grade serous ovarian cancer.

The chain employs TRBV6-6 and TRBJ1-1, with 7 bases aligning to TRBD1. The CDR3 has 15 residues. Per the germline V gene, CDR1 is MNHNY and CDR2 is SVGAGI (reference sequence). Trimming at V came to 4 bases and at J to 1 base, leaving 6 bases not matched to a gene. The CDR3 protein is CASSSLDRSNTEAFF. The CDR3 bases are TGTGCCAGCAGTTCGCTGGACAGGTCGAACACTGAAGCTTTCTTT.

This clone has a handful of counts. The chain couples TRBV9 to TRBJ1-3; D is unresolved. Germline V gene lookup returns CDR1 SGDLS and CDR2 YYNGEE. With 0 bases removed from V and 2 bases from J, the gap between germline ends came to 3 bases. CDR3 length equals 13 residues. The CDR3 nucleotides read TGTGCCAGCAGCGTAGGTACTGGAAACACCATATATTTT. Translating gives CASSVGTGNTIYF.